This T cell receptor (beta chain) was recovered during a study of T cells in Graves' hyperthyroidism and ophthalmopathy. General study findings and limits: Ophthalmopathy was model-predicted a median around 6.1 months pre-onset. Among thyroid clonotypes expanded above 0.001, most also appeared in blood.

Diagnoses were established using clinical symptoms, serum thyroxine and TRAb, thyroid ultrasound and orbital computed tomography. Using RNA transcripts as the source, TCR beta CDR3 regions were amplified. A first-round RT-PCR of the TCR CDR3 used the HTBI primer set. MiXCR was run by TCRdb on the multiplex PCR reads, yielding one entry per CDR3 protein. The repertoire holds under 700,000 distinct CDR3 sequences, with about 43% as singletons. The CDR3 extends over 15 amino acids. CDR1 and CDR2 from the germline V gene are SQVTM and ANQGSEA. V lost 2 bases to trimming and J lost 7 bases; unmatched junction nucleotides: 11. In its sample, this clonotype was seen a few times. What it recognizes is unknown.

This receptor was obtained from a woman under 30 with Graves' hyperthyroidism. The specimen sequenced was peripheral blood or thyroid tissue (not recorded which). This rearrangement joins TRBV29-1 to TRBJ2-5, with 9 bases that match TRBD2. The CDR3 DNA follows: TGCAGCGTTGAAATGGGGTTAGCGGGAGTTGTGACCCAGTACTTC. Amino acid sequence: CSVEMGLAGVVTQYF.